This T cell receptor beta chain was documented in a study of blood T cell repertoires in COVID-19. Study summary: Samples taken during acute and convalescent COVID-19 were collected in the United States, Italy and Spain.

Authors' methods: Reference gene primer amplification in the assay estimated nucleated cell counts. Generated by immunoSEQ multiplex PCR, the TCRdb table keeps only in-frame clones and is missing some. The V and J calls and clone size are taken from that table; D and trimming were inferred from the DNA. The sample carries a few hundred thousand clones, under 90% recorded once. Trimming took 2 bases from V and 2 from J; bases not matched to a gene: 16. Germline CDR1 is MNHEY and CDR2 is SVGEGT. This CDR3 contains 19 residues. Material for sequencing was peripheral blood. The source is a woman younger than 30 with acute or convalescent COVID-19. The chain uses TRBV6-2 or TRBV6-3 and TRBJ2-7, with 9 nucleotides matching TRBD2. CDR3 in amino acids: CASSYRLGSGRLPPYEQYF. CDR3 nucleotide sequence: TGTGCCAGCAGTTACCGTCTTGGTAGCGGGAGACTCCCCCCCTACGAGCAGTACTTC.